The 5 T cell receptor beta chains reported below all come from one sample, sequenced in a study of blood T cell repertoires in COVID-19. Assay used: immunoSEQ multiplex PCR; TCRdb lists only in-frame clones, some missing. The sample lists more than 200,000 clones, roughly 91% occurring once. The specimen was PBMCs or T cells enriched from blood (not recorded which). Receptor source: a man aged 25-45 years in a cohort exposed to, infected with or recovered from COVID-19 (not recorded which).

The gene calls are TRBV7-8 and TRBJ1-4, with D unclear. V was clipped by 6 bases and J by 0 bases, with 11 bases between them. The germline gives CDR1 SGHVS, CDR2 FQNEAQ. This CDR3 region has 15 residues. For the CDR3, the DNA is TGTGCCAGCAGACCTACGTCCGCAACTAATGAAAAACTGTTTTTT. As protein: CASRPTSATNEKLFF.

The rearrangement uses TRBV9 and TRBJ2-3, with D unresolved. CDR1 and CDR2 (germline): SGDLS, YYNGEE. V was pared by 2 bases and J by 0 bases, with 7 bases between. The CDR3 covers 14 residues. The CDR3 region is CASSVLLSTDTQYF. CDR3 in DNA: TGTGCCAGCAGCGTCCTTCTTAGCACAGATACGCAGTATTTT. Drawing the rest from reference TRBV9 and TRBJ2-3, the complete variable domain is DSGVTQTPKHLITATGQRVTLRCSPRSGDLSVYWYQQSLDQGLQFLIQYYNGEERAKGNILERFSAQQFPDLHSELNLSSLELGDSALYFCASSVLLSTDTQYFGPGTRLTVL.

This clone has a handful of counts. This chain links TRBV4-2 with TRBJ2-1; D is perhaps TRBD1 (6 bases). V was trimmed by 0 bases and J by 0 bases, leaving 9 bases between them. Germline assignment: CDR1 LGHNA and CDR2 YNFKEQ. CDR3 length: 16 residues. CDR3 amino acids: CASSQERGSSYNEQFF. CDR3 in DNA: TGTGCCAGCAGCCAAGAAAGGGGGAGCTCCTACAATGAGCAGTTCTTC.

The CDR3 nucleotides are TGCGCCAGCAGCTTTTTCAGGGGAGGGGTGAGGCAAGAGACCCAGTACTTC. The encoded protein is CASSFFRGGVRQETQYF. The chain combines TRBV5-1 with TRBJ2-5; D is possibly TRBD2 (7 bases). This CDR3 spans 17 amino acids. Trimming removed 2 bases from V and 2 bases from J, with 19 bases in between. Per germline, CDR1 SGHRS and CDR2 YFSETQ.

In its sample, this clone was seen once. The rearrangement joins TRBV18 to TRBJ1-1; weak D call: TRBD1 (5 bases). Germline V gene lookup returns CDR1 KGHSH and CDR2 LQKENI. V was clipped by 5 bases and J by 0 bases, with 13 bases between them. The CDR3 contains 15 residues. CDR3 loop: CASSVSGTLNTEAFF. In DNA form, the CDR3 reads TGTGCCAGCTCAGTTTCAGGGACTTTGAACACTGAAGCTTTCTTT. Using reference TRBV18 and TRBJ1-1 for the parts outside the CDR3, the full variable domain is NAGVMQNPRHLVRRRGQEARLRCSPMKGHSHVYWYRQLPEEGLKFMVYLQKENIIDESGMPKERFSAEFPKEGPSILRIQQVVRGDSAAYFCASSVSGTLNTEAFFGQGTRLTVV.